These 27 T cell receptor beta chains were sequenced from one sample in a study of T-cell memory formation after mild COVID-19. TCRdb fed the 5' RACE reads into MiXCR, producing one record per CDR3 protein. Among roughly 99,000 distinct CDR3 sequences listed, roughly 14% were seen once. The sequenced sample was PBMCs or a T cell subset sorted from them (not recorded which). All receptors come from a young man who had mild COVID-19 (a few samples of this study predate the infection). Cell type and time point are not known.

In this sample, this clonotype turned up many times. The rearrangement uses TRBV7-9 and TRBJ1-2; TRBD1 agrees at 8 bases. The V gene's germline CDR1 is SEHNR and CDR2 FQNEAQ (reference sequence). The CDR3 length is 13 residues. With 5 bases clipped from V and 7 bases from J, the junction kept 6 bases outside the gene matches. The CDR3 loop reads CASSPGQVAGYTF. CDR3 bases: TGTGCCAGCAGCCCGGGACAGGTGGCTGGCTACACCTTC.

This rearrangement joins TRBV20-1 to TRBJ2-3, with D perhaps matching TRBD1 (6 bases). Germline CDR1 DFQATT, CDR2 SNEGSKA (reference sequence). CDR3 size: 16 residues. V was cut by 6 bases and J by 10 bases, with 29 bases left in between. The CDR3 bases are TGCAGTGCAAAGCTTAACAGGGAATGGACTCGGGGTCCGCAGTATTTT. Residues: CSAKLNREWTRGPQYF.

This sequence joins TRBV6-5 and TRBJ2-3; TRBD1 matches 9 bases. The germline gives CDR1 MNHEY, CDR2 SVGAGI. The CDR3 length is 15 residues. Trimming took 3 bases from V and 1 from J; bases not matched to a gene: 2. In DNA form, the CDR3 reads TGTGCCAGCAGTTATACAGGGGGCGGCACAGATACGCAGTATTTT. This codes for CASSYTGGGTDTQYF.

This clonotype was seen a handful of times. Here the CDR3 DNA reads TGCGCCAGCAGCGGAAGGGTCTCCTACGAGCAGTACTTC. Translating gives CASSGRVSYEQYF. The chain employs TRBV10-2 and TRBJ2-7; no definite D call. The CDR3 is made up of 13 amino acids. CDR1 is WSHSY and CDR2 is SAAADI in the germline V gene. The V and J ends lost 6 bases and 0 bases respectively, with 9 bases between them.

The chain joins TRBV9 to TRBJ2-1; 10 positions agree with TRBD2. The CDR3 runs 15 residues. The V gene end was trimmed by 3 bases and the J gene end by 2 bases; junction bases not matched to a gene: 2. CDR1 and CDR2 from the germline V gene are SGDLS and YYNGEE. For the CDR3, the DNA is TGTGCCAGCAGCGGGAGCGGGGGGGCCTACAATGAGCAGTTCTTC. This encodes CASSGSGGAYNEQFF. The whole variable domain, filled in from reference TRBV9 and TRBJ2-1, reads DSGVTQTPKHLITATGQRVTLRCSPRSGDLSVYWYQQSLDQGLQFLIQYYNGEERAKGNILERFSAQQFPDLHSELNLSSLELGDSALYFCASSGSGGAYNEQFFGPGTRLTVL.

This clonotype occurred a few times. The rearrangement joins TRBV12-3 or TRBV12-4 to TRBJ1-1; 9 bases are a match to TRBD1. V trimming: 3 bases; J trimming: 7 bases; junction bases outside the gene matches: 12. CDR3 length: 16 residues. CDR3 region: CASSFDPGQGQYEAFF. CDR3 bases: TGTGCCAGCAGTTTTGATCCGGGACAGGGTCAATATGAAGCTTTCTTT.

This clonotype has more than one count but fewer than ten. V gene TRBV4-3 combines with J gene TRBJ2-3; either TRBD1 or TRBD2 may fit D (6 bases each). This CDR3 region has 16 residues. Trimming removed 0 bases at V and 8 bases at J, with 18 bases between. CDR1 LGHNA and CDR2 YSLEER come from the germline V gene. CDR3 nucleotides: TGCGCCAGCAGCCAAGATAACGGGGGCCGTCAAGCTACGCAGTATTTT. The encoded protein is CASSQDNGGRQATQYF.

This chain connects TRBV4-2 to TRBJ1-1; D uncertain. Deletions cut 4 bases from V and 0 bases from J, with 6 bases between. The CDR3 contains 13 residues. The germline V gene has CDR1 LGHNA and CDR2 YNFKEQ. The CDR3 coding sequence is TGTGCCAGCAGCCCGAGGGTGAACACTGAAGCTTTCTTT. Its protein is CASSPRVNTEAFF.

This sequence joins TRBV5-4 and TRBJ2-1; TRBD1 matches 9 bases. Germline assignment: CDR1 SGHNT and CDR2 YYREEE (reference sequence). The ends lost 4 bases at V and 8 bases at J; junction bases unmatched: 4. The CDR3 runs 13 residues. CDR3 nucleotide sequence: TGTGCCAGCAGCCTGACAGGGGGAGATGAGCAGTTCTTC. It translates to CASSLTGGDEQFF. The whole variable domain, remainder taken from reference TRBV5-4 and TRBJ2-1, is ETGVTQSPTHLIKTRGQQVTLRCSSQSGHNTVSWYQQALGQGPQFIFQYYREEENGRGNFPPRFSGLQFPNYSSELNVNALELDDSALYLCASSLTGGDEQFFGPGTRLTVL.

The chain uses TRBV19 and TRBJ2-1; D tentatively fits TRBD1 or TRBD2 (5 bases each). The V gene's germline CDR1 is LNHDA and CDR2 SQIVND (reference sequence). V was clipped by 6 bases and J by 4 bases, with 16 bases between them. The CDR3 totals 15 residues. CDR3 residues: CASSPSTGAYNEQFF. CDR3 in DNA: TGTGCCAGTAGCCCGTCAACCGGGGCATACAATGAGCAGTTCTTC.

This clonotype turned up a few times. The rearrangement uses TRBV6-2 or TRBV6-3 and TRBJ2-5; 10 positions match TRBD1. From germline, CDR1 is MNHEY and CDR2 SVGEGT. The V and J ends lost 4 bases and 5 bases, in that order; junction bases with no gene match: 13. This CDR3 has 17 residues. CDR3 sequence reads: CASSWRAGTGDEETQYF. CDR3 coding DNA: TGTGCCAGCAGTTGGAGAGCGGGGACAGGGGACGAGGAGACCCAGTACTTC.

This clonotype appeared many times. The genes are TRBV9 and TRBJ2-7; D gene unclear. Trimming took 4 bases from V and 2 from J, leaving 13 bases between them. Germline CDR1 SGDLS, CDR2 YYNGEE. The CDR3 is 14 amino acids. Here the CDR3 reads CASSPTDRPYEQYF. CDR3 nucleotide sequence: TGTGCCAGCAGCCCCACCGACCGGCCCTACGAGCAGTACTTC.

This clonotype was seen more than once but under ten times. The chain is built from TRBV27 and TRBJ2-7; 9 bases map to TRBD1. Trimming at V came to 3 bases and at J to 7 bases, leaving 4 bases not matched to a gene. CDR1 and CDR2 from the germline V gene are MNHEY and SMNVEV (reference sequence). The CDR3 covers 13 residues. The CDR3 loop reads CASSFGTGREQYV. The CDR3 coding sequence is TGTGCCAGCAGTTTTGGGACAGGGCGGGAGCAGTACGTC.

This clonotype has just a few counts. The chain joins TRBV10-3 to TRBJ2-7; 8 bases align to TRBD1. The CDR3 runs to 14 residues. The J segment lost 5 bases and the V segment lost 3 bases, leaving 6 bases of the junction unmatched. Germline V gene sequence: CDR1 ENHRY, CDR2 SYGVKD. The DNA for the CDR3 is TGTGCCATCAGTGAACACAGGGGGAACGACGAGCAGTACTTC. It specifies CAISEHRGNDEQYF.

Many counts were recorded for this clonotype. The chain has TRBV4-1 and TRBJ1-4; tentatively, D is TRBD1 (5 bases). This CDR3 contains 15 residues. Germline loops: CDR1 MGHRA, CDR2 YSYEKL. The V end lost 4 bases, the J end lost 7 bases, and 16 bases lay between the germline ends. CDR3 coding DNA: TGCGCCAGCAGCCGGCCCCGGGGGGACGGTGAAAAACTGTTTTTT. It codes for CASSRPRGDGEKLFF.

This clonotype has ten or more counts. The chain carries TRBV30 and TRBJ2-1, with 11 positions matching TRBD1. The CDR3 has 15 residues. V was pared by 6 bases and J by 5 bases, with 9 bases of the junction left unmatched. Germline V gene sequence: CDR1 GTSNPN, CDR2 SVGIG (reference sequence). This CDR3 is CACYGTGGFNNEQFF. CDR3 bases: TGTGCCTGCTACGGGACAGGGGGATTCAACAATGAGCAGTTCTTC.

The chain carries TRBV12-3 or TRBV12-4 and TRBJ2-5; no firm D call. The CDR3 contains 13 residues. V lost 3 bases and J lost 5, with 10 bases in between. The CDR3 region has the DNA TGTGCCAGCAGTTTTCACCCGGGTGAGACCCAGTACTTC. Its translation: CASSFHPGETQYF.

This clonotype was seen ten or more times. This rearrangement joins TRBV5-1 to TRBJ2-1; 10 positions match TRBD2. The V gene end was trimmed by 5 bases and the J gene end by 4 bases; junction bases not matched to a gene: 6. The CDR3 is 15 amino acids. Germline loops: CDR1 SGHRS, CDR2 YFSETQ. In DNA form, the CDR3 reads TGCGCCAGCAGACAAACTAGCGGGGATTACAATGAGCAGTTCTTC. Translated, it gives CASRQTSGDYNEQFF.

This clonotype was seen a few times. CDR3: CASSLAGAGGRYGYTF. For the CDR3, the DNA is TGTGCCAGCAGCTTAGCGGGGGCGGGGGGAAGGTATGGCTACACCTTC. This chain uses TRBV7-8 with TRBJ1-2; D is perhaps TRBD1 (6 bases). The CDR3 runs 16 residues. V was trimmed by 0 bases and J by 5 bases, leaving 16 bases between them. The V gene's germline CDR1 is SGHVS and CDR2 FQNEAQ. The full variable domain, with the rest looked up from reference TRBV7-8 and TRBJ1-2, is GAGVSQSPRYKVAKRGQDVALRCDPISGHVSLFWYQQALGQGPEFLTYFQNEAQLDKSGLPSDRFFAERPEGSVSTLKIQRTQQEDSAVYLCASSLAGAGGRYGYTFGSGTRLTVV.

The chain carries TRBV10-3 and TRBJ2-2; tentative D call: TRBD2 (6 bases). There are 14 residues in the CDR3. Per germline, CDR1 ENHRY and CDR2 SYGVKD. Trimming left V 6 bases short and J 2 bases short, with 10 bases between. CDR3: CAISLGLNTGELFF. DNA for the CDR3: TGTGCCATCAGCCTGGGACTTAACACCGGGGAGCTGTTTTTT.

The chain employs TRBV15 and TRBJ1-4; TRBD1 aligns across 7 bases. The J segment lost 8 bases and the V segment lost 0 bases, leaving 6 bases of the junction unmatched. Germline V lookup: CDR1 LNHNV, CDR2 YYDKDF (reference sequence). The CDR3 runs 15 residues. CDR3 amino acids: CATSRDSPGGEKLFF. The CDR3 DNA reads as TGTGCCACCAGCAGAGATTCGCCAGGGGGGGAAAAACTGTTTTTT. Looking up the rest from reference TRBV15 and TRBJ1-4 gives the full variable domain: DAMVIQNPRYQVTQFGKPVTLSCSQTLNHNVMYWYQQKSSQAPKLLFHYYDKDFNNEADTPDNFQSRRPNTSFCFLDIRSPGLGDTAMYLCATSRDSPGGEKLFFGSGTQLSVL.

This clonotype was recorded at least ten times. This chain joins TRBV7-9 and TRBJ2-3; possibly TRBD1 or TRBD2 for D (5 bases each). The CDR3 spans 16 residues. Per the germline V gene, CDR1 is SEHNR and CDR2 is FQNEAQ (reference sequence). Trimming cost V 5 bases and J 4 bases, with 19 bases left between them. Written as DNA, the CDR3 is TGTGCCAGCAGCACCCGGGACGTGCGATCGTCAGATACGCAGTATTTT. Protein product: CASSTRDVRSSDTQYF.

This clonotype has more than one count but fewer than ten. This sequence joins TRBV7-6 and TRBJ2-1; D may be TRBD1 (6 bases). V was clipped by 1 base and J by 7 bases, with 17 bases between them. The CDR3 has 16 residues. Germline V lookup: CDR1 SGHVS, CDR2 FNYEAQ. CDR3 nucleotide sequence: TGTGCCAGCAGCTTAGAGGGGGTTGAGCTATGGAATGAGCAGTTCTTC. Protein: CASSLEGVELWNEQFF.

This chain links TRBV27 with TRBJ2-6; D is unclear. The germline V gene has CDR1 MNHEY and CDR2 SMNVEV (reference sequence). This CDR3 is 14 amino acids long. V was clipped by 5 bases and J by 2 bases, with 7 bases between them. As DNA, the CDR3 is TGTGCCAGCAGTCCATTTGCTGGGGCCAACGTCCTGACTTTC. This encodes CASSPFAGANVLTF.

This clonotype was detected many times. The chain is built from TRBV6-4 and TRBJ2-3; no reliable D call. Looked up from germline, CDR1 is MRHNA and CDR2 is SNTAGT. V was trimmed by 9 bases and J by 0 bases, leaving 16 bases between them. The length of the CDR3 is 15 residues. The DNA of the CDR3 is TGTGCCAGTAGTAAGGACCCGGGTAGCACAGATACGCAGTATTTT. Its protein is CASSKDPGSTDTQYF.

This clonotype was recorded at least ten times. The chain couples TRBV27 to TRBJ2-3, with D uncertain. The CDR3 totals 14 residues. V was pared by 4 bases and J by 4 bases, with 12 bases between. CDR1 and CDR2 (germline): MNHEY, SMNVEV (reference sequence). The CDR3 is CASSSPGGADTQYF. CDR3 DNA sequence: TGTGCCAGCAGTTCCCCCGGTGGGGCAGATACGCAGTATTTT.

There are a few counts of this clonotype. The chain joins TRBV2 to TRBJ2-5, with a weak D call TRBD2 (6 bases). The CDR3 extends over 17 amino acids. V was cut by 5 bases and J by 4 bases, with 23 bases left in between. Germline loops: CDR1 SNHLY, CDR2 FYNNEI. CDR3 protein: CASSTKWDSEGRETQYF. CDR3 nucleotides: TGTGCCAGCAGTACCAAGTGGGACTCCGAAGGGCGAGAGACCCAGTACTTC.